Sequencing of this T cell receptor beta chain was carried out in a study of blood T cell repertoires in COVID-19. Study-wide context: The study drew acute and convalescent COVID-19 samples from the United States, Italy and Spain.

In the original analysis: Amplifying reference gene primers gave estimates of nucleated cell counts. Measured with immunoSEQ multiplex PCR; TCRdb has only the in-frame clones, and not every one. That table is the source of V, J and clone size, and D and trimming were worked out from the DNA. This sample has 150,000 to 200,000 clones; about 80% occur once, and the top ten carry under 3%. V gave up 2 bases and J gave up 6 bases, with 16 bases separating them. Germline V CDR1 and CDR2: MGHDK, SYGVNS. The CDR3 extends over 15 amino acids. This receptor was obtained from a human donor with acute or convalescent COVID-19. The donor label of this sample is uncertain. Sequenced material: peripheral blood. The chain employs TRBV25-1 and TRBJ1-1; perhaps TRBD1 as D (5 bases). CDR3 bases: TGTGCCAGCAGTGAAGTAAGGAAAGGGGTCGCTGAAGCTTTCTTT. Its translation: CASSEVRKGVAEAFF.